The next 19 T cell receptor beta chains were all read from a single sample in a study of blood T cell repertoires in COVID-19. Method: immunoSEQ multiplex PCR; TCRdb's copy keeps in-frame clones and lacks some. The sample contains some 150,000 clones, around four fifths of which appear only once. Sequenced: peripheral blood. These receptors were obtained from a woman aged 70-85 years with COVID-19, enrolled during active disease.

The chain employs TRBV28 and TRBJ1-2; D gene ambiguous. This CDR3 is built from 16 residues. The germline V and J ends were trimmed by 2 bases and 1 base, with 14 bases remaining between them. CDR1 and CDR2 (germline): MDHEN, SYDVKM. CDR3 sequence (DNA): TGTGCCAGCAGTTTAGGGCAGGATAGAATTAACTATGGCTACACCTTC. This sequence encodes CASSLGQDRINYGYTF.

The V and J genes are TRBV19 and TRBJ2-6, with 9 bases identical to TRBD1. The V gene's germline CDR1 is LNHDA and CDR2 SQIVND (reference sequence). With 9 bases clipped from V and 0 bases from J, the junction kept 3 bases outside the gene matches. There are 15 residues in the CDR3. The CDR3 DNA reads TGTGCCAGCCGGGACAGGGCCTCTGGGGCCAACGTCCTGACTTTC. This encodes CASRDRASGANVLTF.

The chain employs TRBV4-2 and TRBJ2-1; perhaps TRBD2 as D (6 bases). Germline lookup yields CDR1 LGHNA and CDR2 YNFKEQ. The CDR3 is 12 amino acids. Trimming pared 4 bases from V and 7 bases from J, leaving 8 bases between. The CDR3 DNA reads TGTGCCAGCAGCCTAGGAGGGAATGAGCAGTTCTTC. Translating it yields CASSLGGNEQFF.

This clone was picked up one time. The V call is TRBV28, the J call TRBJ1-5, with 9 positions matching TRBD1. V trimming: 4 bases; J trimming: 4 bases; junction bases outside the gene matches: 2. The V gene's germline CDR1 is MDHEN and CDR2 SYDVKM. The CDR3 is made up of 14 amino acids. The CDR3 bases are TGTGCCAGCAGTTCGGGACAGGGTAATCAGCCCCAGCATTTT. This encodes CASSSGQGNQPQHF.

CDR3 region: CASSSLAGYEQFF. The DNA of the CDR3 is TGTGCCAGCAGTTCCCTAGCGGGGTATGAGCAGTTCTTC. The rearrangement joins TRBV12-3 or TRBV12-4 to TRBJ2-1, with 9 nucleotides matching TRBD2. The CDR3 sequence is 13 residues long. Trimming cost V 4 bases and J 8 bases; bases outside gene matches: 3.

This clone was observed once. The rearrangement uses TRBV7-2 and TRBJ1-2, with TRBD1 matching 9 bases. J was trimmed by 6 bases and V by 4 bases; bases with no gene match: 9. The germline V gene encodes CDR1 SGHTA and CDR2 FQGNSA. This CDR3 region has 15 residues. This CDR3 reads CASSSHYDRGNGYTF. DNA for the CDR3: TGTGCCAGCAGCTCACACTACGACAGGGGGAATGGCTACACCTTC.

This rearrangement joins TRBV3-1 (or the pseudogene TRBV3-2) to TRBJ1-2, with no clear D. Germline V gene lookup returns CDR1 LGHDT and CDR2 YNNKEL (reference sequence). CDR3 length equals 12 residues. V lost 1 base and J lost 5, with 5 bases in between. The chain's CDR3 is CASSQVQYGYTF. In DNA, the CDR3 is TGTGCCAGCAGCCAAGTACAGTATGGCTACACCTTC.

In this sample, this clone turned up a few times. The rearrangement uses TRBV28 and TRBJ1-5, with 8 bases identical to TRBD1. Trimming removed 5 bases from V and 7 bases from J; junction bases left unmatched: 7. This CDR3 spans 14 amino acids. Germline V gene data show CDR1 as MDHEN and CDR2 as SYDVKM. The CDR3 sequence: CASSRSGGRQPQHF. For the CDR3, the DNA is TGTGCCAGCAGTCGATCAGGGGGCCGACAGCCCCAGCATTTT.

The rearrangement links TRBV12-3 or TRBV12-4 to TRBJ1-5; no definite D call. Trimming removed 6 bases from V and 7 bases from J, with 10 bases in between. This CDR3 is built from 12 residues. The CDR3 spells CASSSVVQPQHF. The DNA of the CDR3 is TGTGCCAGCAGCTCAGTGGTCCAGCCCCAGCATTTT.

The chain couples TRBV28 to TRBJ1-2; tentative D call: TRBD1 (5 bases). Germline CDR1 MDHEN, CDR2 SYDVKM. CDR3 length: 17 amino acids. V lost 2 bases, J lost 1 base, and 17 bases lay in between. CDR3 sequence: CASSLPQGEIYNYGYTF. The CDR3 bases are TGTGCCAGCAGTTTACCCCAGGGCGAGATTTATAACTATGGCTACACCTTC.

The chain links TRBV12-3 or TRBV12-4 to TRBJ1-2; possible D gene TRBD1, 6 bases. CDR3 size: 13 residues. The ends were cut back, 8 bases at V and 2 bases at J, with 12 bases in the middle. CDR3 sequence: CASGLTGNYGYTF. The CDR3, as DNA: TGTGCCAGCGGCCTTACAGGGAACTATGGCTACACCTTC.

For the CDR3, the DNA is TGTGCCAGCAGCTTTGTCGGGATCACAGATACGCAGTATTTT. It translates to CASSFVGITDTQYF. The chain is built from TRBV7-2 and TRBJ2-3, with a possible D match to TRBD2 (5 bases). The V gene lost 3 bases and the J gene lost 2 bases, with 9 bases spanning the gap. The CDR3 loop spans 14 amino acids. Germline V gene data show CDR1 as SGHTA and CDR2 as FQGNSA.

The V gene is TRBV11-3, the J gene TRBJ2-1; D call uncertain. Germline CDR1 and CDR2: SGHNT and YENEEA. V was clipped by 1 base and J by 5 bases, with 12 bases between them. The CDR3 contains 15 residues. CDR3 in DNA: TGTGCCAGCAGCTTAGGATCTACCCGGGACAATGAGCAGTTCTTC. Its protein product is CASSLGSTRDNEQFF. Complete variable domain (other parts from reference TRBV11-3 and TRBJ2-1): EAGVVQSPRYKIIEKKQPVAFWCNPISGHNTLYWYLQNLGQGPELLIRYENEEAVDDSQLPKDRFSAERLKGVDSTLKIQPAELGDSAVYLCASSLGSTRDNEQFFGPGTRLTVL.

This rearrangement joins TRBV9 to TRBJ1-4; a possible D gene is TRBD1 (5 bases). Germline-derived CDR1 and CDR2 are SGDLS and YYNGEE. Trimming took off 3 bases at V and 14 bases at J, with 14 bases between the two ends. The CDR3 consists of 12 residues. DNA of the CDR3: TGTGCCAGCAGCGAGCCCCCCGGGGGTCTGTTTTTT. Translated, it gives CASSEPPGGLFF. The variable domain in full, completed from reference TRBV9 and TRBJ1-4, reads DSGVTQTPKHLITATGQRVTLRCSPRSGDLSVYWYQQSLDQGLQFLIQYYNGEERAKGNILERFSAQQFPDLHSELNLSSLELGDSALYFCASSEPPGGLFFGSGTQLSVL.

The rearrangement uses TRBV6-5 and TRBJ2-7, with D possibly being TRBD2 (5 bases). CDR1 is MNHEY and CDR2 is SVGAGI in the germline V gene. The CDR3 is 13 residues long. V was cut by 7 bases and J by 3 bases, with 13 bases left in between. The CDR3 bases are TGTGCCAGCAAACGGTCGAGCGGCTACGAGCAGTACTTC. Protein: CASKRSSGYEQYF.

The rearrangement links TRBV5-4 to TRBJ2-3, with TRBD1 matching over 8 bases. V lost 2 bases to trimming and J lost 1 base; unmatched junction nucleotides: 9. This CDR3 is 17 amino acids long. Germline assignment: CDR1 SGHNT and CDR2 YYREEE (reference sequence). The CDR3 loop reads CASSLALTGDRTDTQYF. The DNA for the CDR3 is TGTGCCAGCAGCTTAGCCCTGACAGGGGACCGCACAGATACGCAGTATTTT.

The chain couples TRBV5-1 to TRBJ1-6, with 9 positions matching TRBD1. CDR1 and CDR2 (germline): SGHRS, YFSETQ. V lost 4 bases to trimming and J lost 7 bases; unmatched junction nucleotides: 6. This CDR3 has 15 amino acids. Written as DNA, the CDR3 is TGCGCCAGCAGCCCGGGACAGGGCTGGAATTCACCCCTCCACTTT. It is translated as CASSPGQGWNSPLHF.

The rearrangement links TRBV10-3 to TRBJ1-6, with 7 nucleotides matching TRBD1. The J segment lost 7 bases and the V segment lost 0 bases, leaving 3 bases of the junction unmatched. CDR3 length equals 15 residues. The germline CDR1 and CDR2 sequences are ENHRY and SYGVKD. The CDR3 sequence is CAISESSRGNSPLHF. The CDR3 DNA is TGTGCCATCAGTGAGTCGAGCAGGGGGAATTCACCCCTCCACTTT.

This clone was seen only a few times. The chain combines TRBV2 with TRBJ1-1, with 8 positions matching TRBD1. V was clipped by 5 bases and J by 8 bases; unmatched bases: 16. The CDR3 runs 16 residues. Germline V gene lookup returns CDR1 SNHLY and CDR2 FYNNEI. Here the CDR3 reads CASSRDPPGGSSEAFF. For the CDR3, the DNA is TGTGCCAGCAGTCGCGACCCCCCAGGGGGCTCCTCCGAAGCTTTCTTT.